The 23 T cell receptor beta chains below come from one sample, sequenced in a study of blood T cell repertoires in COVID-19. Libraries were prepared by immunoSEQ multiplex PCR; TCRdb keeps only in-frame clonotypes and omits some of them. The sample has approximately 110,000 clones, approximately 85% seen once. Specimen: peripheral blood. These receptors were obtained from a woman in her sixties or seventies with COVID-19, enrolled during active disease.

The gene calls are TRBV5-5 and TRBJ1-2, with 10 nucleotides matching TRBD1. Germline loops: CDR1 SGHKS, CDR2 YYEKEE (reference sequence). The CDR3 extends over 16 amino acids. The trim removed 2 bases at V and 5 bases at J, leaving 9 bases unmatched. The CDR3 loop reads CASSFRQGASPYGYTF. The CDR3 nucleotides are TGTGCCAGCAGCTTTAGACAGGGGGCCTCACCGTATGGCTACACCTTC.

The genes are TRBV10-3 and TRBJ1-4; TRBD1 matches 11 bases. Germline V lookup: CDR1 ENHRY, CDR2 SYGVKD. The trim removed 2 bases at V and 8 bases at J, leaving 10 bases unmatched. This CDR3 has 17 residues. This CDR3 is CAISELTPGTGGEKLFF. CDR3 DNA sequence: TGTGCCATCAGTGAGCTAACCCCCGGGACAGGGGGGGAAAAACTGTTTTTT.

The chain uses TRBV6-6 and TRBJ1-2; 8 nucleotides match TRBD1. J was trimmed by 7 bases and V by 5 bases; bases with no gene match: 18. The CDR3 is 17 residues long. CDR1 is MNHNY and CDR2 is SVGAGI in the germline V gene (reference sequence). The CDR3 loop reads CASSLNQGARGFGGYTF. In nucleotides, the CDR3 is TGTGCCAGCAGTCTCAATCAGGGGGCGCGGGGATTCGGTGGCTACACCTTC.

The gene calls are TRBV7-9 and TRBJ1-1; 7 bases map to TRBD1. Unmatched junction bases numbered 10, after V lost 1 base and J lost 5 bases. From germline, CDR1 is SEHNR and CDR2 FQNEAQ (reference sequence). CDR3 size: 16 residues. For the CDR3, the DNA is TGTGCCAGCAGCTTAGACTTACTTGTGACAGGGACTGAAGCTTTCTTT. Its protein is CASSLDLLVTGTEAFF. The full variable domain, its missing parts supplied by reference TRBV7-9 and TRBJ1-1, is DTGVSQNPRHKITKRGQNVTFRCDPISEHNRLYWYRQTLGQGPEFLTYFQNEAQLEKSRLLSDRFSAERPKGSFSTLEIQRTEQGDSAMYLCASSLDLLVTGTEAFFGQGTRLTVV.

The V and J genes are TRBV6-2 or TRBV6-3 and TRBJ1-1, with D possibly TRBD1 on 5 matching bases. V lost 2 bases, J lost 2 bases, and 21 bases lay in between. Germline CDR1 MNHEY, CDR2 SVGEGT. The CDR3 loop spans 18 amino acids. The CDR3 here is CASSYRRFGGGGNTEAFF. The CDR3 DNA reads TGTGCCAGCAGTTACCGACGTTTTGGGGGGGGAGGAAACACTGAAGCTTTCTTT.

The genes are TRBV7-9 and TRBJ1-1; the match to TRBD1 covers 8 bases. The germline gives CDR1 SEHNR, CDR2 FQNEAQ (reference sequence). V trimming: 3 bases; J trimming: 10 bases; junction bases outside the gene matches: 10. The CDR3 length is 14 residues. CDR3 loop: CASSFTPRGQGAFF. Here the CDR3 DNA reads TGTGCCAGCAGCTTCACCCCCAGGGGGCAAGGAGCTTTCTTT.

The chain has TRBV9 and TRBJ2-5, with 7 bases fitting TRBD2. With 2 bases clipped from V and 0 bases from J, the junction kept 1 base outside the gene matches. CDR3 size: 14 residues. CDR1 SGDLS and CDR2 YYNGEE come from the germline V gene. The DNA for the CDR3 is TGTGCCAGCAGCGTTAGCGGGTACCAAGAGACCCAGTACTTC. Amino acid sequence: CASSVSGYQETQYF.

This clone was recorded a few times. J is TRBJ1-4 and V is TRBV11-2, with D possibly being TRBD1 (5 bases). V was cut by 1 base and J by 0 bases, with 6 bases left in between. The germline V gene encodes CDR1 SGHAT and CDR2 FQNNGV. This CDR3 has 15 residues. CDR3 sequence reads: CASSLGGATNEKLFF. CDR3 sequence (DNA): TGTGCCAGCAGCTTAGGGGGGGCAACTAATGAAAAACTGTTTTTT.

The V call is TRBV3-1 (or the pseudogene TRBV3-2), the J call TRBJ2-1, with TRBD2 matching over 7 bases. Germline lookup yields CDR1 LGHDT and CDR2 YNNKEL (reference sequence). Trimming removed 7 bases from V and 1 base from J; junction bases left unmatched: 10. The CDR3 is 16 amino acids. The CDR3: CASTTGLAVSYNEQFF. DNA of the CDR3: TGTGCCAGCACAACGGGGCTAGCGGTGTCCTACAATGAGCAGTTCTTC.

The chain couples TRBV5-1 to TRBJ2-5; 9 nucleotides align to TRBD2. This CDR3 spans 16 amino acids. The germline V gene encodes CDR1 SGHRS and CDR2 YFSETQ. Germline trimming cut 7 bases from V and 0 bases from J; bases unmatched to any gene: 10. CDR3 in amino acids: CASGAGERGDQETQYF. The DNA for the CDR3 is TGCGCCAGCGGAGCGGGGGAGCGGGGGGACCAAGAGACCCAGTACTTC.

This clone was detected a few times. The V gene is TRBV7-9, the J gene TRBJ2-4, with 8 bases that match TRBD1. CDR3 length: 16 residues. After removal of 1 base from V and 2 bases from J, the junction contained 4 bases not matched to a gene. Germline V CDR1 and CDR2: SEHNR, FQNEAQ (reference sequence). CDR3 DNA sequence: TGTGCCAGCAGCTTAGGGCAGGGGGCTACCAAAAACATTCAGTACTTC. It yields the protein CASSLGQGATKNIQYF. Combining the CDR3 with reference TRBV7-9 and TRBJ2-4 gives the whole variable domain DTGVSQNPRHKITKRGQNVTFRCDPISEHNRLYWYRQTLGQGPEFLTYFQNEAQLEKSRLLSDRFSAERPKGSFSTLEIQRTEQGDSAMYLCASSLGQGATKNIQYFGAGTRLSVL.

The chain is built from TRBV5-1 and TRBJ1-1; the match to TRBD1 covers 7 bases. J was trimmed by 2 bases and V by 4 bases; bases with no gene match: 11. The CDR3 spans 16 residues. CDR1 is SGHRS and CDR2 is YFSETQ in the germline V gene. The CDR3 DNA is TGCGCCAGCAGCCCGACAGGGAGAGGGGGTAACACTGAAGCTTTCTTT. Translating it yields CASSPTGRGGNTEAFF.

J is TRBJ1-2 and V is TRBV9, with TRBD1 matching 7 bases. J lost 4 bases, V lost 7 bases, and 10 bases had no gene match. Per the germline V gene, CDR1 is SGDLS and CDR2 is YYNGEE. The CDR3 runs 14 residues. CDR3 nucleotides: TGTGCCAGCGGACAGGACAGACTTGGCTATGGCTACACCTTC. Amino acids: CASGQDRLGYGYTF.

The chain combines TRBV3-1 (or the pseudogene TRBV3-2) with TRBJ2-5; 7 bases match TRBD2. Per the germline V gene, CDR1 is LGHDT and CDR2 is YNNKEL (reference sequence). The junction had 5 bases not matched to a gene; V was cut back by 0 bases and J by 4 bases. This CDR3 comprises 15 residues. This chain's CDR3 is CASSQDPASGETQYF. The CDR3 coding sequence is TGTGCCAGCAGCCAAGATCCCGCTAGCGGAGAGACCCAGTACTTC.

The chain links TRBV13 to TRBJ2-3, with 10 bases lining up with TRBD2. The J segment lost 6 bases and the V segment lost 3 bases, leaving 12 bases of the junction unmatched. Germline V gene data show CDR1 as PRHDT and CDR2 as FYEKMQ (reference sequence). The CDR3 has 17 residues. CDR3 nucleotides: TGTGCCAGCAGCTTGGCGCTTCTAGCGGGGGCGATGGATACGCAGTATTTT. Its translation is CASSLALLAGAMDTQYF.

This chain joins TRBV18 and TRBJ2-7, with 7 bases matching TRBD1. Germline V gives CDR1 KGHSH, CDR2 LQKENI. V shed 1 base, J shed 0 bases, and the junction held 9 bases outside the gene matches. The CDR3 has 17 amino acids. CDR3 in amino acids: CASSPRMTGTDSYEQYF. CDR3 bases: TGTGCCAGCTCACCACGTATGACCGGGACAGACTCCTACGAGCAGTACTTC. Variable domain in full (rest from reference TRBV18 and TRBJ2-7): NAGVMQNPRHLVRRRGQEARLRCSPMKGHSHVYWYRQLPEEGLKFMVYLQKENIIDESGMPKERFSAEFPKEGPSILRIQQVVRGDSAAYFCASSPRMTGTDSYEQYFGPGTRLTVT.

The chain joins TRBV9 to TRBJ2-3, with TRBD2 matching over 8 bases. Germline CDR1 and CDR2: SGDLS and YYNGEE. Trimming at V came to 3 bases and at J to 4 bases, leaving 4 bases not matched to a gene. The CDR3 is 14 residues long. CDR3 loop: CASSETSVADTQYF. CDR3 DNA sequence: TGTGCCAGCAGCGAGACTAGCGTCGCAGATACGCAGTATTTT.

V and J are TRBV11-3 and TRBJ2-2; tentative D call: TRBD1 (6 bases). Germline V gene sequence: CDR1 SGHNT, CDR2 YENEEA. The V end lost 4 bases, the J end lost 2 bases, and 11 bases lay between the germline ends. This CDR3 has 15 amino acids. The CDR3: CASSSRTANTGELFF. The CDR3 bases are TGTGCCAGCAGCTCTCGGACAGCAAACACCGGGGAGCTGTTTTTT.

This clone showed up just a few times. This chain links TRBV19 with TRBJ1-2; D is ambiguous. The CDR3 extends over 15 amino acids. Germline lookup yields CDR1 LNHDA and CDR2 SQIVND (reference sequence). Trimming stripped 5 bases from V and 0 bases from J, with 13 bases between. This CDR3 reads CASSPQQATNYGYTF. The CDR3, as DNA: TGTGCCAGTAGTCCCCAGCAGGCCACTAACTATGGCTACACCTTC.

Only one count was recorded for this clone. This chain's CDR3 is CASRLTGTANTGELFF. The CDR3 DNA reads TGTGCCAGCAGACTAACAGGGACGGCGAACACCGGGGAGCTGTTTTTT. The chain employs TRBV7-9 and TRBJ2-2, with a tentative D call TRBD1 (6 bases). The V end lost 6 bases, the J end lost 0 bases, and 14 bases lay between the germline ends. CDR1 is SEHNR and CDR2 is FQNEAQ in the germline V gene (reference sequence). The CDR3 loop spans 16 amino acids.

This clone was observed a handful of times. An end of the junction differs from the germline gene, which may be a read error. The V and J genes are TRBV7-7 and TRBJ2-5, with D possibly being TRBD2 (6 bases). CDR1 and CDR2 (germline): SSHAT, FNYEAQ (reference sequence). This CDR3 has 13 amino acids. CDR3 bases: TGTGCTAGCAGCTTAGTGGGGGGAGAGACCCAGTACTTC. Its translation is CASSLVGGETQYF.

The sample holds a few counts of this clone. V gene TRBV11-2 combines with J gene TRBJ1-2; a possible D gene is TRBD1 (5 bases). In germline, CDR1 is SGHAT, CDR2 FQNNGV. Trimming took 3 bases from V and 3 from J, leaving 8 bases between them. The CDR3 covers 13 residues. The CDR3 here is CASSFTGDYGYTF. DNA of the CDR3: TGTGCCAGCAGCTTCACAGGAGACTATGGCTACACCTTC.

V is TRBV18 and J is TRBJ2-7, with 9 nucleotides matching TRBD1. In germline, CDR1 is KGHSH, CDR2 LQKENI. V lost 3 bases, J lost 5 bases, and 5 bases stayed unmatched. The CDR3 covers 14 residues. CDR3 loop: CASSPRTGEDEQYF. DNA of the CDR3: TGTGCCAGCTCACCGCGGACAGGGGAGGACGAGCAGTACTTC.